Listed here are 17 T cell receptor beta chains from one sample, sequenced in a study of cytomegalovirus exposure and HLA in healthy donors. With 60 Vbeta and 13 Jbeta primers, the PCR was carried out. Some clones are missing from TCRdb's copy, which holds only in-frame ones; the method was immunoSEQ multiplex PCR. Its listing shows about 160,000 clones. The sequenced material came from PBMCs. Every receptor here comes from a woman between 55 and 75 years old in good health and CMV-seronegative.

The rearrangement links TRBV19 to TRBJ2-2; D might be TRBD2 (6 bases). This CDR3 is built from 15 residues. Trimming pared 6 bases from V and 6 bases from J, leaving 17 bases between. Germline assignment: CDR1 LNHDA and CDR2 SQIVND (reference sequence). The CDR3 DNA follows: TGTGCCAGTAGCCTACTAGCTATCTCTTCCGGGGAGCTGTTTTTT. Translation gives CASSLLAISSGELFF.

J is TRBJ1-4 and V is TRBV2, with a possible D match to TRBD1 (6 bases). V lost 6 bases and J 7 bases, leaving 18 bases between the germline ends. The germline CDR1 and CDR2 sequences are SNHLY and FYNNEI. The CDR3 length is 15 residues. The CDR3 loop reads CASSGEETGREKLFF. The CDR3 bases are TGTGCCAGCAGCGGAGAGGAAACAGGGCGTGAAAAACTGTTTTTT.

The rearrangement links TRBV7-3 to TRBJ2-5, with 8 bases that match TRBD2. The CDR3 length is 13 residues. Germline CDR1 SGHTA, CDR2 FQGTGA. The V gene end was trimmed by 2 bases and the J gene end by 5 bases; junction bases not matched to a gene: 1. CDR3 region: CASSLGGGETQYF. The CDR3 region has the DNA TGTGCCAGCAGCTTAGGCGGGGGGGAGACCCAGTACTTC.

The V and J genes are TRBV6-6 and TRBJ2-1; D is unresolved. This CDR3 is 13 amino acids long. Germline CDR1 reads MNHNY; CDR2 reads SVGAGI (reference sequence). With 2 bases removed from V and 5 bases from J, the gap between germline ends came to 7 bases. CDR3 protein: CASSYEQNNEQFF. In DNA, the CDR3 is TGTGCCAGCAGTTACGAACAGAACAATGAGCAGTTCTTC.

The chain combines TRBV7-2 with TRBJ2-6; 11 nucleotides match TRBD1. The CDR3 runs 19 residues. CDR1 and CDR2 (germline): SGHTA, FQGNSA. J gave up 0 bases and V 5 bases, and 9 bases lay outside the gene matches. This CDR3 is CASSGEGQGDLSGANVLTF. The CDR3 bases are TGTGCCAGCAGCGGAGAGGGACAGGGGGACCTCTCTGGGGCCAACGTCCTGACTTTC.

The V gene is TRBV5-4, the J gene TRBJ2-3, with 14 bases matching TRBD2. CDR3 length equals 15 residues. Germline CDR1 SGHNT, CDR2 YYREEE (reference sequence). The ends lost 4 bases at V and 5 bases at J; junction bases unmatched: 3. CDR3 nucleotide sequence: TGTGCCAGCAGCCCGACTAGCGGGAGGGGAGATACGCAGTATTTT. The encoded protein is CASSPTSGRGDTQYF. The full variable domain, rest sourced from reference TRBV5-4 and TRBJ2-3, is ETGVTQSPTHLIKTRGQQVTLRCSSQSGHNTVSWYQQALGQGPQFIFQYYREEENGRGNFPPRFSGLQFPNYSSELNVNALELDDSALYLCASSPTSGRGDTQYFGPGTRLTVL.

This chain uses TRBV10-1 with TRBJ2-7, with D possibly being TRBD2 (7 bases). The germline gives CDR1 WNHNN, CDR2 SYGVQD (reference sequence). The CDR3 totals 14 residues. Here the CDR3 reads CVLAGAESSYEQYF. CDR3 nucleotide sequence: TGCGTTCTGGCGGGGGCGGAAAGCTCCTACGAGCAGTACTTC.

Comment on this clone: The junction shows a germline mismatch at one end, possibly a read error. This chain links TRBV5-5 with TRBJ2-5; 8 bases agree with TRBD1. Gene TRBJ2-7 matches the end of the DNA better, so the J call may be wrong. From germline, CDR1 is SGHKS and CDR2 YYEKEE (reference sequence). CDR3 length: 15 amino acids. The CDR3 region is CASSLATGVSYEQYF. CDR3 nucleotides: TGTGCCAGCAGTTTGGCGACAGGGGTCTCCTACGAGCAGTACTTC.

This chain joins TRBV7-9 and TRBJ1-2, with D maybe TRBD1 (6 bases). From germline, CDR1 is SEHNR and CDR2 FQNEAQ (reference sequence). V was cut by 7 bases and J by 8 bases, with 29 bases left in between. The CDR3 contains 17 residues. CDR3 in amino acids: CASKVAGSGEGRLGYTF. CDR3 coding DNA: TGTGCCAGCAAGGTGGCCGGATCAGGGGAGGGACGATTGGGCTACACCTTC.

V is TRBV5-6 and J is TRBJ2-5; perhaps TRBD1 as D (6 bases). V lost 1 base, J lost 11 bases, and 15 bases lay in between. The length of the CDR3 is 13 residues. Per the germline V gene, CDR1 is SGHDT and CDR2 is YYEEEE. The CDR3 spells CASSLTGIREQYF. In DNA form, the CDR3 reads TGTGCCAGCAGCTTGACAGGGATAAGGGAGCAGTACTTC.

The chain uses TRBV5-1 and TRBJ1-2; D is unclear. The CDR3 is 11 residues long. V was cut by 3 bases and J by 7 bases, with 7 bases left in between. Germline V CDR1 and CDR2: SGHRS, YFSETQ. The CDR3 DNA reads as TGCGCCAGCAGCTGGGAGGGTGGCTACACCTTC. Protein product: CASSWEGGYTF.

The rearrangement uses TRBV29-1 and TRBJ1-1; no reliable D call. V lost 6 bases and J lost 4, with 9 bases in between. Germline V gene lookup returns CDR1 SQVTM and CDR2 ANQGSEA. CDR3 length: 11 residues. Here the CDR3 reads CSVDNTTEAFF. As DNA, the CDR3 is TGCAGCGTAGACAATACCACTGAAGCTTTCTTT.

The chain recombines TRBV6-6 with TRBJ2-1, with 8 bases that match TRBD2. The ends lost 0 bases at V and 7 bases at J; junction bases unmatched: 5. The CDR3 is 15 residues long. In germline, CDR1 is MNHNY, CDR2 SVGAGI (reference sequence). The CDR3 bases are TGTGCCAGCAGTTACTCGGCAGCGGGGGTGAATGAGCAGTTCTTC. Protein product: CASSYSAAGVNEQFF.

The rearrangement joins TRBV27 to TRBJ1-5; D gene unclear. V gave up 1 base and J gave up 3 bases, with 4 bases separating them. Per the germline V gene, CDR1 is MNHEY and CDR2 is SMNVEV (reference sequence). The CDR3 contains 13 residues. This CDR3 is CASSLWANQPQHF. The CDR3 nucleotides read TGTGCCAGCAGTTTATGGGCCAATCAGCCCCAGCATTTT.

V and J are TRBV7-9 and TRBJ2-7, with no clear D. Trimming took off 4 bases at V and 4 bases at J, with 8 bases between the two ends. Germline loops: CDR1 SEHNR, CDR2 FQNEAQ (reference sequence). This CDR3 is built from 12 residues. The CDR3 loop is CASSSQAYEQYF. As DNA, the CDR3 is TGTGCCAGCAGCTCGCAGGCGTACGAGCAGTACTTC.

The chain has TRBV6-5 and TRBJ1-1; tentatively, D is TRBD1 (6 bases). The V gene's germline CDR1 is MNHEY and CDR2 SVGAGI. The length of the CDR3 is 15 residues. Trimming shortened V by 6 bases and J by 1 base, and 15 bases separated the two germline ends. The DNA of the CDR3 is TGTGCCAGCAGGCACACAGGGAATGGGAACACTGAAGCTTTCTTT. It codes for CASRHTGNGNTEAFF.

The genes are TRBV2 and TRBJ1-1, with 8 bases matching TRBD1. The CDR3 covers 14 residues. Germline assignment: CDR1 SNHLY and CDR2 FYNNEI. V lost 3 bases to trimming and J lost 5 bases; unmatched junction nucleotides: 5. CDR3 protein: CASSEETGVTEAFF. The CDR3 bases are TGTGCCAGCAGTGAGGAGACAGGGGTTACTGAAGCTTTCTTT.